The rows below give T cell receptor beta chains drawn from one sample of a study of early T cells in non-severe SARS-CoV-2 infection. TCRdb ran MiXCR on the 5' RACE reads and lists one entry per CDR3 protein. The profile shows about 17,000 distinct CDR3 sequences, about 6% of them singletons. Sequencing used whole blood, obtained at baseline. All receptors come from an adult who was a healthcare worker with PCR-confirmed SARS-CoV-2 infection or an uninfected control (not recorded which). Both conserved end residues are part of each CDR3. Each record gives: D gene, J gene, CDR3 length, V gene, clone size, CDR3 DNA, CDR3 protein. The D gene is left open where the match is weak. For some rows the clone size is stated as once, few or many, or as a class when expanded; others skip it.

.,TRBJ1-3,17,TRBV13,many,TGTGCCAGCAGACGCCTAACAGGATCTAACTCTGGAAACACCATATATTTT,CASRRLTGSNSGNTIYF
.,TRBJ1-5,14,TRBV19,many,TGTGCCAGTAGTATAACTCCGCCAGATCAGCCCCAGCATTTT,CASSITPPDQPQHF
.,TRBJ2-2,12,TRBV6-1,many,TGTGCCAGCAGCCAAGTATCCGGGGAGCTGTTTTTT,CASSQVSGELFF
.,TRBJ2-2,16,TRBV10-2,many,TGCGCCAGCCCTTACCGGGATACCTCGAACACCGGGGAGCTGTTTTTT,CASPYRDTSNTGELFF
TRBD1,TRBJ1-2,17,TRBV7-9,many,TGTGCCAGCAGCTTAGGGACAGGGATCGACGTAAACTATGGCTACACCTTC,CASSLGTGIDVNYGYTF
.,TRBJ1-2,15,TRBV7-2,many,TGTGCCAGCAGCCAGTCCGGGGGGACCAGCTATGGCTACACCTTC,CASSQSGGTSYGYTF
TRBD1,TRBJ2-7,15,TRBV4-3,many,TGCGCCAGCAGCTTCCGGGACAGGGGGACCTACGAGCAGTACTTC,CASSFRDRGTYEQYF
.,TRBJ1-4,13,TRBV28,few,TGTGCCAGTTCGACGATGGTCAATGAAAAACTGTTTTTT,CASSTMVNEKLFF
.,TRBJ1-2,12,TRBV12-3/TRBV12-4,.,TGTGCCAGCAGAAAGGACTATGAAGGCTACACCTTC,CASRKDYEGYTF
.,TRBJ2-5,15,TRBV6-2/TRBV6-3,many,TGTGCCAGCCGGGACCCCGCCGGGTACCAAGAGACCCAGTACTTC,CASRDPAGYQETQYF
.,TRBJ2-7,13,TRBV11-2,.,TGTGCCAGCAGCTTAGTCCTAGACAGCGAGCAGTACTTC,CASSLVLDSEQYF
.,TRBJ1-5,14,TRBV5-6,.,TGTGCCAGCAGCCAAGGCCTAGACGGGCCCCCCCAGCATTTT,CASSQGLDGPPQHF
.,TRBJ1-1,18,TRBV18,many,TGTGCCAGCTCACCAAGAATGGGGGCTCGGGAAAGAGACACTGAAGCTTTCTTT,CASSPRMGARERDTEAFF
.,TRBJ2-2,15,TRBV12-3/TRBV12-4,many,TGTGCCAGCAGTCCGAGACAGGGAGGTCCCGGGGAGCTGTTTTTT,CASSPRQGGPGELFF
.,TRBJ1-1,13,TRBV21-1,many,TGTGCCCGCAGTCTGGAACTGAACACTGAAGCTTTCTTT,CARSLELNTEAFF
.,TRBJ1-1,12,TRBV7-6,many,TGTGCCAGCGGGCAGGACCTAGCTGAAGCTTTCTTT,CASGQDLAEAFF
TRBD1,TRBJ1-2,13,TRBV7-2,many,TGTGCCAGCAGTCGCGACAGGGACGAAGGCTACACCTTC,CASSRDRDEGYTF
.,TRBJ2-7,11,TRBV20-1,medium-sized,TGCAGTGTCAGGGGCAGGGACGAGCAGTACTTC,CSVRGRDEQYF
.,TRBJ1-1,15,TRBV4-1,many,TGCGCCAGCAGCCAACCGCGGGACATGAACACTGAAGCTTTCTTT,CASSQPRDMNTEAFF
.,TRBJ2-5,14,TRBV7-9,medium-sized,TGTGCCAGCAGCTCCGGGACGGCCCAAGAGACCCAGTACTTC,CASSSGTAQETQYF
.,TRBJ1-2,12,TRBV12-3/TRBV12-4,many,TGTGCCAGCAGTTTACTTCAGGGAGGCTACACCTTC,CASSLLQGGYTF
.,TRBJ2-3,12,TRBV3-2,.,TGTGCCAGCAGCCAGCTCGGAGATACGCAGTATTTT,CASSQLGDTQYF
TRBD2,TRBJ2-1,15,TRBV10-1,medium-sized,TGCGCCAGCAGTGAGGCCGGGACTAGGGGTAATGAGCAGTTCTTC,CASSEAGTRGNEQFF
.,TRBJ1-6,16,TRBV5-1,medium-sized,TGCGCCAGCAGCTTGCGGTCAGGGTTCGATAATTCACCCCTCCACTTT,CASSLRSGFDNSPLHF
.,TRBJ1-1,13,TRBV5-4,many,TGTGCCAGCAGCTTGACTCTGGGCACTGAAGCTTTCTTT,CASSLTLGTEAFF